Each of the 11 T cell receptor beta chains below was sequenced from the same sample in a study of blood T cell repertoires in COVID-19. Method: immunoSEQ multiplex PCR; TCRdb's copy keeps in-frame clones and lacks some. Here the sample spans 150,000 to 190,000 clones, about 81% being singletons. The sequenced sample consisted of PBMCs or T cells enriched from blood (not recorded which). The receptors derive from a middle-aged man who had recovered from COVID-19.

This CDR3 is CASSDRTGFEAFF. The CDR3 bases are TGCGCCAGCAGCGACCGGACAGGGTTTGAAGCTTTCTTT. This chain uses TRBV4-3 with TRBJ1-1, with 8 bases that match TRBD1. In germline, CDR1 is LGHNA, CDR2 YSLEER. This CDR3 contains 13 residues. Germline trimming cut 5 bases from V and 7 bases from J; bases unmatched to any gene: 6.

The chain recombines TRBV10-3 with TRBJ2-7; no clear D gene. V lost 3 bases and J lost 3, with 6 bases in between. Per germline, CDR1 ENHRY and CDR2 SYGVKD. The CDR3 is 12 residues long. The CDR3 spells CAISDVNYEQYF. The CDR3 DNA reads as TGTGCCATCAGTGACGTAAACTACGAGCAGTACTTC.

CDR3 in DNA: TGTGCCAGTGATCACCGTGGAGACAGGGATGGCTACACCTTC. It yields the protein CASDHRGDRDGYTF. This chain connects TRBV19 to TRBJ1-2; 7 bases agree with TRBD1. V trimming: 8 bases; J trimming: 6 bases; junction bases outside the gene matches: 12. Germline V lookup: CDR1 LNHDA, CDR2 SQIVND (reference sequence). This CDR3 has 14 amino acids.

This clone was recorded a few times. J is TRBJ1-2 and V is TRBV7-9, with D tentatively TRBD1 (5 bases). Germline V gives CDR1 SEHNR, CDR2 FQNEAQ (reference sequence). Trimming removed 4 bases at V and 0 bases at J, with 9 bases between. This CDR3 has 14 residues. CDR3 bases: TGTGCCAGCAGCTCACAGGCCTCTAACTATGGCTACACCTTC. Encoded protein: CASSSQASNYGYTF.

The chain employs TRBV5-4 and TRBJ1-1; D gene uncertain. This CDR3 spans 14 amino acids. Per the germline V gene, CDR1 is SGHNT and CDR2 is YYREEE (reference sequence). Trimming pared 0 bases from V and 0 bases from J, leaving 6 bases between. CDR3 sequence reads: CASSLEPLNTEAFF. CDR3 nucleotides: TGTGCCAGCAGCTTGGAGCCACTGAACACTGAAGCTTTCTTT. The full variable domain, in which reference TRBV5-4 and TRBJ1-1 provide the parts outside the CDR3, is ETGVTQSPTHLIKTRGQQVTLRCSSQSGHNTVSWYQQALGQGPQFIFQYYREEENGRGNFPPRFSGLQFPNYSSELNVNALELDDSALYLCASSLEPLNTEAFFGQGTRLTVV.

The genes are TRBV6-6 and TRBJ1-4; 7 bases match TRBD1. This CDR3 contains 13 residues. CDR1 and CDR2 (germline): MNHNY, SVGAGI (reference sequence). V lost 5 bases to trimming and J lost 8 bases; unmatched junction nucleotides: 5. The CDR3 spells CASSDGTAEKLFF. CDR3 bases: TGTGCCAGCAGTGACGGGACAGCCGAAAAACTGTTTTTT.

This clone was seen a few times. The chain has TRBV6-4 and TRBJ1-6; 11 nucleotides agree with TRBD1. Germline assignment: CDR1 MRHNA and CDR2 SNTAGT. V was pared by 2 bases and J by 9 bases, with 0 bases of the junction left unmatched. The CDR3 loop spans 14 amino acids. The CDR3 here is CASSDGQGASPLHF. CDR3 sequence (DNA): TGTGCCAGCAGTGACGGACAGGGGGCTTCACCCCTCCACTTT.

V usage is TRBV7-2 and J usage is TRBJ2-7; 10 positions match TRBD2. Germline values: CDR1 SGHTA, CDR2 FQGNSA. The ends lost 1 base at V and 4 bases at J; junction bases unmatched: 7. The CDR3 is 16 residues long. CDR3 sequence (DNA): TGTGCCAGCAGCTTAGATGTTAGCGGGGGGCAGTACGAGCAGTACTTC. Translation: CASSLDVSGGQYEQYF.

The chain carries TRBV29-1 and TRBJ1-1; D gene unclear. Trimming shortened V by 2 bases and J by 5 bases, and 12 bases separated the two germline ends. CDR1 and CDR2 from the germline V gene are SQVTM and ANQGSEA. The CDR3 is 13 amino acids. The CDR3 nucleotides read TGCAGCGTTGAACGAGAAGCGGGGACTGAAGCTTTCTTT. Translating gives CSVEREAGTEAFF.

The table lists this clone with a count of one. This chain links TRBV19 with TRBJ1-5, with TRBD1 identical over 7 bases. CDR3 length: 14 residues. The germline V gene has CDR1 LNHDA and CDR2 SQIVND (reference sequence). V lost 7 bases and J lost 5; bases outside the gene matches: 8. The CDR3 DNA reads as TGTGCCAGTAACTCCAGGGGGACCTATCAGCCCCAGCATTTT. Protein product: CASNSRGTYQPQHF.

This chain links TRBV4-3 with TRBJ2-3; a possible D gene is TRBD2 (6 bases). Trimming removed 2 bases from V and 0 bases from J, with 15 bases in between. This CDR3 has 17 residues. Germline values: CDR1 LGHNA, CDR2 YSLEER. The CDR3 nucleotides read TGCGCCAGCAGCCAATCCGGCGGGGCGATTAGCACAGATACGCAGTATTTT. Protein sequence: CASSQSGGAISTDTQYF.